This TCR beta chain stems from a study of T cells in Graves' hyperthyroidism and ophthalmopathy. Study results and limitations: Prediction of ophthalmopathy progression came a median around 6 months pre-onset.

Researchers took RNA transcripts and amplified the TCR beta CDR3 regions from them. With the HTBI primer set, the TCR CDR3 went through a first round of RT-PCR. TCRdb reprocessed the multiplex PCR reads with MiXCR, giving one entry per CDR3 protein. The data contain under 400,000 distinct CDR3 sequences, roughly 14% of them singletons. Remarks on this clonotype: Its antigen remains unknown.

This CDR3 comprises 14 residues. V was shortened by 5 bases and J by 3 bases, with 11 bases between the two germline ends. Investigators excluded patients with uncontrolled infection, other autoimmune disease, pregnancy or lactation. Thyroid ultrasound, orbital computed tomography, clinical symptoms, and serum thyroxine and TRAb underpinned diagnoses. Sequencing was carried out using blood. The sequence came from a young woman with Graves' hyperthyroidism that later progressed to Graves' ophthalmopathy. The V call is TRBV12-3 or TRBV12-4, the J call TRBJ2-4; D not resolved. The CDR3 nucleotides read TGTGCCAGCAGTCCGAGGCTCGTCAAAAACATTCAGTACTTC. Encoded protein: CASSPRLVKNIQYF.